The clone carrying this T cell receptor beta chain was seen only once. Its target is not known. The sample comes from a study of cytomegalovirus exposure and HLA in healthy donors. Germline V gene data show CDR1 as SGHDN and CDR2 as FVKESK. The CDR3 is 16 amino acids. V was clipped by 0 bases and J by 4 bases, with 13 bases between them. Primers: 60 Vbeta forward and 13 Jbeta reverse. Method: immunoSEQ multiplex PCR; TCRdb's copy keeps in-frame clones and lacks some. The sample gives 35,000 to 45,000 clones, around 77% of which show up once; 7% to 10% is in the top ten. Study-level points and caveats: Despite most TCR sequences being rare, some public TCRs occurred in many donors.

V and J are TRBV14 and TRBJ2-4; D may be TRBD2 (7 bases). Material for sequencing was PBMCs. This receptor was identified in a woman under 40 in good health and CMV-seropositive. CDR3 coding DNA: TGTGCCAGCAGCCAAGAGGGGGGGGCAGGGAAAAACATTCAGTACTTC. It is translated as CASSQEGGAGKNIQYF.